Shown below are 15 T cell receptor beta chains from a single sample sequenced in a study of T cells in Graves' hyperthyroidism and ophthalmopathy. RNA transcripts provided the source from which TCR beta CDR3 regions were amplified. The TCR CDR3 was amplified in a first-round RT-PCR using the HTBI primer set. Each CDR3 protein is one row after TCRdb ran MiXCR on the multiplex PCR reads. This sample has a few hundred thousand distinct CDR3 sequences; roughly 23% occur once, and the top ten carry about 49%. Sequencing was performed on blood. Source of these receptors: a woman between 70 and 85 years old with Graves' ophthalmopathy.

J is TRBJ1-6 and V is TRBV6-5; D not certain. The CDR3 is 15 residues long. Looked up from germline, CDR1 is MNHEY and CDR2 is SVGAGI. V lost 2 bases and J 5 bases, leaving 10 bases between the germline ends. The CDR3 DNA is TGTGCCAGCAGTTACATACCGGTGAATAATTCACCCCTCCACTTT. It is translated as CASSYIPVNNSPLHF.

The CDR3 sequence is CASSAGGAGNTIYF. The DNA of the CDR3 is TGTGCCAGCAGCGCGGGTGGGGCTGGAAACACCATATATTTT. V and J are TRBV12-3 or TRBV12-4 and TRBJ1-3, with unresolved D. With 6 bases removed from V and 2 bases from J, the gap between germline ends came to 11 bases. The CDR3 is made up of 14 amino acids.

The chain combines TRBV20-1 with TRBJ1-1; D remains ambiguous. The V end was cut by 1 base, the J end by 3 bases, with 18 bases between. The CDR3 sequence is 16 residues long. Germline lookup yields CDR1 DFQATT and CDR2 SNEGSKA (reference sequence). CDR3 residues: CSARGLLGWADTEAFF. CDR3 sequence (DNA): TGCAGTGCTAGAGGCCTCCTTGGGTGGGCGGACACTGAAGCTTTCTTT.

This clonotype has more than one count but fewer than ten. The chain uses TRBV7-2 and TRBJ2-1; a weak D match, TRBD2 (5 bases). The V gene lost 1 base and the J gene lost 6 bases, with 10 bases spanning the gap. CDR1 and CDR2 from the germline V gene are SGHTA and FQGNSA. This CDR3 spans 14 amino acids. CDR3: CASSLVAFANEQFF. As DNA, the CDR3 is TGTGCCAGCAGCTTAGTAGCGTTCGCCAATGAGCAGTTCTTC.

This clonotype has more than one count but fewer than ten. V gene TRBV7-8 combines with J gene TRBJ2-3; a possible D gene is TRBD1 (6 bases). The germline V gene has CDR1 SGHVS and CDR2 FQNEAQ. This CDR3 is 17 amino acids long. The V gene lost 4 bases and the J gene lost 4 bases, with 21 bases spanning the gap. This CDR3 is CASSSRGNGVGADTQYF. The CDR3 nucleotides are TGTGCCAGCAGCTCGAGGGGGAACGGGGTAGGCGCAGATACGCAGTATTTT.

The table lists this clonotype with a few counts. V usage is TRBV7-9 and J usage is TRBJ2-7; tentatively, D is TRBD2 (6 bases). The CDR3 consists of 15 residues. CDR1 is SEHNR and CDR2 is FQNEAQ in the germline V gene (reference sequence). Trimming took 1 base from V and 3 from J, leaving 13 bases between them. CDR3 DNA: TGTGCCAGCAGCTTAGAAGGCGGGATTTACTACGAGCAGTACTTC. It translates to CASSLEGGIYYEQYF. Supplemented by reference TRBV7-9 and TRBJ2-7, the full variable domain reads DTGVSQNPRHKITKRGQNVTFRCDPISEHNRLYWYRQTLGQGPEFLTYFQNEAQLEKSRLLSDRFSAERPKGSFSTLEIQRTEQGDSAMYLCASSLEGGIYYEQYFGPGTRLTVT.

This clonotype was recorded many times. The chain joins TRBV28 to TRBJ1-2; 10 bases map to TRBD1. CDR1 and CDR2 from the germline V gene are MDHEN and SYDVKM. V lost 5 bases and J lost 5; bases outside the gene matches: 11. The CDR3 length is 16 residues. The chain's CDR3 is CASSLPPGQGNYGYTF. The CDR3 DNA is TGTGCCAGCAGTCTACCACCGGGACAGGGGAATTATGGCTACACCTTC.

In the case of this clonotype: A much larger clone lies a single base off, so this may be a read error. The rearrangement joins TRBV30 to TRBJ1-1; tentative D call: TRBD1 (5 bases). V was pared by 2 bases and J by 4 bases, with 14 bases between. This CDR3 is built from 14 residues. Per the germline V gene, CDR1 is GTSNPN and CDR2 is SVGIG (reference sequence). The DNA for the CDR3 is TGTGCCTGGAGTCGGGGGACTCCGCTCACTGAAGCTTTCTTT. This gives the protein CAWSRGTPLTEAFF.

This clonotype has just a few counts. The CDR3 DNA reads TGTGCCAGCAGCCAAGGGGGGCTTGTCACTGAAGCTTTCTTT. Encoded protein: CASSQGGLVTEAFF. J is TRBJ1-1 and V is TRBV3-1; perhaps TRBD1 as D (6 bases). This CDR3 is 14 amino acids long. Germline assignment: CDR1 LGHDT and CDR2 YNNKEL (reference sequence). V lost 1 base and J lost 4, with 10 bases in between.

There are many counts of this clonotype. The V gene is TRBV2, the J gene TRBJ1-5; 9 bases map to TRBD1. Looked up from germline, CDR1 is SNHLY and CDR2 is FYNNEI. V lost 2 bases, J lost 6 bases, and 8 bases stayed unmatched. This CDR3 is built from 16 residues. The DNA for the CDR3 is TGTGCCAGCAGTGAACTCGGGGACAGGGCGAGTCAGCCCCAGCATTTT. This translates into CASSELGDRASQPQHF.

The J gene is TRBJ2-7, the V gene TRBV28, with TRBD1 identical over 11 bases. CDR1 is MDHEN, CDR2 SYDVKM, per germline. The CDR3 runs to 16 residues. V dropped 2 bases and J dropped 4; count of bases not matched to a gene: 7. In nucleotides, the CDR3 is TGTGCCAGCAGTTTACCGGACAGGGGGCTCAGGTACGAGCAGTACTTC. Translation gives CASSLPDRGLRYEQYF.

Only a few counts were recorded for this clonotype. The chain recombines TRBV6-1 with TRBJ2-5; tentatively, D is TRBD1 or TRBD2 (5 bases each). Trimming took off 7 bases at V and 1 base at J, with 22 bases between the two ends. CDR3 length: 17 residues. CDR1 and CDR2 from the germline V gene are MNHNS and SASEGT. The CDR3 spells CASTLPTLGAGQETQYF. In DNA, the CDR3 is TGTGCCAGCACTCTACCCACCCTCGGGGCCGGCCAAGAGACCCAGTACTTC.

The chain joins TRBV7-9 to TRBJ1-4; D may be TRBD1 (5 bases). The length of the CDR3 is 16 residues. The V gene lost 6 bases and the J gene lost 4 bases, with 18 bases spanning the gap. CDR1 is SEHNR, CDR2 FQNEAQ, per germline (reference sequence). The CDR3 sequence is CASSLRRGSGNEKLFF. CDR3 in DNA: TGTGCCAGCAGTCTTCGGAGGGGTTCCGGTAATGAAAAACTGTTTTTT.

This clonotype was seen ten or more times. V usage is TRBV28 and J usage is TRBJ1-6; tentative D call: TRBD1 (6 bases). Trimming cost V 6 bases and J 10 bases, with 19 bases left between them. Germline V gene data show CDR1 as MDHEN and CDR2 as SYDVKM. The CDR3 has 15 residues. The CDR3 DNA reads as TGTGCCAGCAGCCTCCTACAGGGACCGTCCTCACCCCTCCACTTT. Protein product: CASSLLQGPSSPLHF.

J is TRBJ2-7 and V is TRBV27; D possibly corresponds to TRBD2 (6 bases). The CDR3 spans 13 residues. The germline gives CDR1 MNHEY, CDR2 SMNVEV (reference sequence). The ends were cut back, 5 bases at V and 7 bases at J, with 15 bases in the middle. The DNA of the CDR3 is TGTGCCAGCAGTCCCAGGCTAGCGCAAGAGCAGTACTTC. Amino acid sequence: CASSPRLAQEQYF.